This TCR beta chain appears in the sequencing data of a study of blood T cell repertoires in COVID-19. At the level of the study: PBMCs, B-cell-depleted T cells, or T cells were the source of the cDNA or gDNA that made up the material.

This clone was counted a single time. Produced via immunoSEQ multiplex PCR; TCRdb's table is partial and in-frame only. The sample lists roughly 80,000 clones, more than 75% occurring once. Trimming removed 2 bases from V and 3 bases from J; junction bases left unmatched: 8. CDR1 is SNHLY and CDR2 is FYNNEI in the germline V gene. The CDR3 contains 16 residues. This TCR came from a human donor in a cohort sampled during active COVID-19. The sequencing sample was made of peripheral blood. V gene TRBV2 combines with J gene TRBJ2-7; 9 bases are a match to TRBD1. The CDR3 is CASSEWSGTGSYEQYF. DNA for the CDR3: TGTGCCAGCAGTGAATGGTCTGGGACAGGGAGCTACGAGCAGTACTTC.